The 19 T cell receptor beta chains below come from one sample, sequenced in a study of blood T cell repertoires in COVID-19. Sequencing used immunoSEQ multiplex PCR; TCRdb keeps in-frame clones, though not all of them. The sample includes around 250,000 clones, about 90% seen only once; the top ten take around 9.6%. The sequencing input was peripheral blood. The receptors stem from a woman aged 70-85 years with COVID-19, enrolled during active disease.

The chain links TRBV3-1 (or the pseudogene TRBV3-2) to TRBJ2-5; D may be TRBD2 (7 bases). This CDR3 has 14 amino acids. Germline V gene sequence: CDR1 LGHDT, CDR2 YNNKEL (reference sequence). Trimming left V 4 bases short and J 5 bases short, with 14 bases between. CDR3 residues: CASSLAGAGETQYF. CDR3 in DNA: TGTGCCAGCAGCCTGGCGGGGGCTGGGGAGACCCAGTACTTC.

V usage is TRBV29-1 and J usage is TRBJ1-3, with 7 bases that match TRBD1. J lost 0 bases, V lost 6 bases, and 5 bases had no gene match. Germline CDR1 and CDR2: SQVTM and ANQGSEA. This CDR3 has 14 residues. As DNA, the CDR3 is TGCAGCGTGGGGGACAGTTACTCTGGAAACACCATATATTTT. Translating it yields CSVGDSYSGNTIYF.

A remark on this clone: The junction departs from germline at one end; a sequencing error may be responsible. The rearrangement joins TRBV19 to TRBJ2-7; 7 nucleotides align to TRBD1. Germline V gives CDR1 LNHDA, CDR2 SQIVND (reference sequence). This CDR3 has 14 residues. CDR3 coding DNA: TGTGCCAGTAGTCCCAGACTCAATAGCGCAGGGGGAGTCTTC. Amino acid sequence: CASSPRLNSAGGVF.

The V call is TRBV18, the J call TRBJ1-2, with 7 bases identical to TRBD1. Germline values: CDR1 KGHSH, CDR2 LQKENI. The CDR3 totals 13 residues. V trimming: 6 bases; J trimming: 6 bases; junction bases outside the gene matches: 7. CDR3 in amino acids: CASSATGSNGYTF. In DNA, the CDR3 is TGTGCCAGCTCGGCGACAGGGTCCAATGGCTACACCTTC.

The genes are TRBV15 and TRBJ2-1; the match to TRBD2 covers 12 bases. The V and J ends lost 1 base and 7 bases, in that order; junction bases with no gene match: 2. Germline lookup yields CDR1 LNHNV and CDR2 YYDKDF (reference sequence). The CDR3 contains 15 residues. CDR3 region: CATSRGLAGGNEQFF. In DNA form, the CDR3 reads TGTGCCACCAGCAGAGGTCTAGCGGGAGGGAATGAGCAGTTCTTC.

The chain's CDR3 is CASRRDFTTQYF. The CDR3 region has the DNA TGTGCCAGTAGACGGGACTTCACTACGCAGTATTTT. The J gene is TRBJ2-3, the V gene TRBV6-5; D may be TRBD2 (6 bases). The CDR3 extends over 12 amino acids. Germline CDR1 and CDR2: MNHEY and SVGAGI. V lost 9 bases to trimming and J lost 8 bases, with 15 bases between them.

The chain employs TRBV4-2 and TRBJ2-7, with no clear D. Deletions cut 0 bases from V and 4 bases from J, with 13 bases between. The CDR3 extends over 15 amino acids. Germline CDR1 is LGHNA and CDR2 is YNFKEQ. CDR3 loop: CASSQEPDFSYEQYF. The CDR3 DNA reads as TGTGCCAGCAGCCAAGAACCCGACTTTTCTTACGAGCAGTACTTC.

The chain has TRBV5-1 and TRBJ2-1, with no clear D. CDR1 and CDR2 from the germline V gene are SGHRS and YFSETQ. CDR3 length: 14 residues. The V end was cut by 4 bases, the J end by 9 bases, with 17 bases between. CDR3 in amino acids: CASSANAITSEQFF. The CDR3 DNA follows: TGCGCCAGCAGCGCCAACGCCATAACAAGTGAGCAGTTCTTC. The whole variable domain, remainder taken from reference TRBV5-1 and TRBJ2-1, is KAGVTQTPRYLIKTRGQQVTLSCSPISGHRSVSWYQQTPGQGLQFLFEYFSETQRNKGNFPGRFSGRQFSNSRSEMNVSTLELGDSALYLCASSANAITSEQFFGPGTRLTVL.

This chain uses TRBV6-2 or TRBV6-3 with TRBJ2-1; 9 nucleotides match TRBD2. Germline CDR1 reads MNHEY; CDR2 reads SVGEGT. The CDR3 consists of 16 residues. Germline trimming cut 5 bases from V and 8 bases from J; bases unmatched to any gene: 13. This chain's CDR3 is CASSLRRLAVIDEQFF. The CDR3 DNA is TGTGCCAGCAGTCTGCGGCGACTAGCGGTCATCGATGAGCAGTTCTTC.

V and J are TRBV18 and TRBJ2-7; 11 nucleotides line up with TRBD1. The CDR3 contains 15 residues. The V segment lost 4 bases and the J segment 2 bases; nucleotides outside the gene matches: 4. The germline V gene encodes CDR1 KGHSH and CDR2 LQKENI. The CDR3 DNA is TGTGCCAGCTCACTAGGGACAGGGGGTCCCTACGAGCAGTACTTC. It encodes CASSLGTGGPYEQYF.

This chain connects TRBV2 to TRBJ2-1, with TRBD2 matching over 7 bases. This CDR3 is built from 13 residues. Trimming at V came to 7 bases and at J to 7 bases, leaving 7 bases not matched to a gene. Germline CDR1 reads SNHLY; CDR2 reads FYNNEI. The CDR3 DNA reads TGTGCCAGCAATGGGAGGGCGTGGAATGAGCAGTTCTTC. It codes for CASNGRAWNEQFF.

The chain has TRBV12-3 or TRBV12-4 and TRBJ1-2; D may be TRBD1 (6 bases). Trimming left V 4 bases short and J 7 bases short, with 10 bases between. The CDR3 covers 12 residues. The CDR3 DNA follows: TGTGCCAGCAGTTCTCGAGGGGGTGGCTACACCTTC. Translation gives CASSSRGGGYTF.

The table lists this clone with a few counts. The V call is TRBV24-1, the J call TRBJ2-2; a possible D gene is TRBD2 (5 bases). This CDR3 has 19 residues. The germline gives CDR1 KGHDR, CDR2 SFDVKD. Trimming shortened V by 4 bases and J by 6 bases, and 26 bases separated the two germline ends. CDR3 sequence reads: CATSDRQKPGGGRSGELFF. The CDR3 DNA sequence: TGTGCCACCAGTGACAGACAAAAGCCAGGCGGAGGTCGGTCCGGGGAGCTGTTTTTT.

The rearrangement joins TRBV3-1 (or the pseudogene TRBV3-2) to TRBJ1-5, with no clear D. The germline V gene encodes CDR1 LGHDT and CDR2 YNNKEL (reference sequence). The CDR3 spans 14 residues. V lost 1 base, J lost 6 bases, and 10 bases lay in between. CDR3 sequence (DNA): TGTGCCAGCAGCCAAGTCTACGGGAGTCAGCCCCAGCATTTT. It codes for CASSQVYGSQPQHF.

The V and J genes are TRBV6-5 and TRBJ1-1; maybe TRBD1 (5 bases). The CDR3 runs 15 residues. From germline, CDR1 is MNHEY and CDR2 SVGAGI. The V end was cut by 2 bases, the J end by 4 bases, with 14 bases between. CDR3 DNA: TGTGCCAGCAGTTACGGACAAATTGGCGGCACTGAAGCTTTCTTT. Its translation: CASSYGQIGGTEAFF.

The sample holds one count of this clone. The genes are TRBV7-9 and TRBJ2-7; 7 nucleotides match TRBD1. Trimming at V came to 0 bases and at J to 2 bases, leaving 4 bases not matched to a gene. The CDR3 length is 15 residues. The V gene's germline CDR1 is SEHNR and CDR2 FQNEAQ (reference sequence). The CDR3 spells CASSLARDSTYEQYF. CDR3 bases: TGTGCCAGCAGCTTAGCCCGGGACAGTACCTACGAGCAGTACTTC.

This chain connects TRBV19 to TRBJ1-5, with TRBD1 matching 7 bases. CDR1 LNHDA and CDR2 SQIVND come from the germline V gene (reference sequence). V shed 4 bases, J shed 3 bases, and the junction held 6 bases outside the gene matches. This CDR3 has 15 residues. The CDR3 loop reads CASSRGQTPNQPQHF. The CDR3 nucleotides read TGTGCCAGTAGTAGGGGACAGACTCCCAATCAGCCCCAGCATTTT. Full variable domain (rest looked up from reference TRBV19 and TRBJ1-5): DGGITQSPKYLFRKEGQNVTLSCEQNLNHDAMYWYRQDPGQGLRLIYYSQIVNDFQKGDIAEGYSVSREKKESFPLTVTSAQKNPTAFYLCASSRGQTPNQPQHFGDGTRLSIL.

V is TRBV7-3 and J is TRBJ2-3; 12 nucleotides line up with TRBD2. CDR3 length equals 17 residues. Germline V gene data show CDR1 as SGHTA and CDR2 as FQGTGA. Trimming removed 1 base from V and 4 bases from J; junction bases left unmatched: 6. The CDR3: CASSLNGLAGNADTQYF. DNA for the CDR3: TGTGCCAGCAGCTTAAACGGACTAGCGGGAAACGCAGATACGCAGTATTTT.

The V call is TRBV18, the J call TRBJ2-3, with D possibly TRBD1 on 5 matching bases. V lost 3 bases and J 4 bases, leaving 5 bases between the germline ends. This CDR3 spans 12 amino acids. CDR1 and CDR2 from the germline V gene are KGHSH and LQKENI. CDR3 bases: TGTGCCAGCTCACCCAGGGCAGATACGCAGTATTTT. This sequence encodes CASSPRADTQYF.